A single T cell receptor (beta chain) is shown here with its context. Naivety among CD8 cells was defined by CD45RO negativity and positive CCR7 selection, thereby excluding terminally differentiated effector memory CD45RA+ cells. This record belongs to a study of shared clonotypes between healthy human individuals. Every immunoSEQ plate was one replicate of a subset's evenly spread DNA. The method was immunoSEQ multiplex PCR; TCRdb's version includes in-frame clones alone and lacks a portion of them. The sample contains about 2.1 million clones, about 92% of which appear only once. CDR1 is SGHNT, CDR2 YYREEE, per germline (reference sequence). With 6 bases removed from V and 6 bases from J, the gap between germline ends came to 16 bases. The CDR3 length is 14 residues.

The chain is built from TRBV5-4 and TRBJ2-1; perhaps D is TRBD1 or TRBD2 (5 bases each). Sequenced: naive CD8+ T cells from PBMCs. The sequence derives from a man younger than 35 in good health. Some clones in this sample may be carry-over from other donors' samples. DNA for the CDR3: TGTGCCAGCACCCCCCGGGGCTTCGGCAATGAGCAGTTCTTC. Its protein is CASTPRGFGNEQFF.